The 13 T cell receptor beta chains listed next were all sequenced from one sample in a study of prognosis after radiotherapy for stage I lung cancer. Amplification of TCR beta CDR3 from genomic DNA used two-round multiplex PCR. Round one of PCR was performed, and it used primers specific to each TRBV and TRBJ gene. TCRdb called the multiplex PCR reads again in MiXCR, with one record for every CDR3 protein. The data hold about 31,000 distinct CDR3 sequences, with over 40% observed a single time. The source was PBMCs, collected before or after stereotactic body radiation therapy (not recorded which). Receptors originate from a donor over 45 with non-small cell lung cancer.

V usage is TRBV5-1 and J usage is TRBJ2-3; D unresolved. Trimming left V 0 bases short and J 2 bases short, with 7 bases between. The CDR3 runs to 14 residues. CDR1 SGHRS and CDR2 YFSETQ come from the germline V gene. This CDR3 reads CASSLVRDTDTQYF. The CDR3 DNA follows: TGCGCCAGCAGCTTGGTACGCGACACAGATACGCAGTATTTT.

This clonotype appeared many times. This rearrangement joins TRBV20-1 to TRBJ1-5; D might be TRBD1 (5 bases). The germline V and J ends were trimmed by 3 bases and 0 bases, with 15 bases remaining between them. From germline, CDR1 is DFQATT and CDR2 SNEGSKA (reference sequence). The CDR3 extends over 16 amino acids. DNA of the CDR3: TGCAGTGCTAGGTCCTTCCGGGGGGGTAGCAATCAGCCCCAGCATTTT. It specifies CSARSFRGGSNQPQHF.

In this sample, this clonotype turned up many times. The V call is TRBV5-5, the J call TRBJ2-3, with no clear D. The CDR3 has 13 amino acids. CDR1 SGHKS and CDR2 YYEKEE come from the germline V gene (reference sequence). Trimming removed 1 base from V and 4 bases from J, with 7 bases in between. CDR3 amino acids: CASSLWHPDTQYF. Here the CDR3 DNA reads TGTGCCAGCAGCTTGTGGCATCCAGATACGCAGTATTTT.

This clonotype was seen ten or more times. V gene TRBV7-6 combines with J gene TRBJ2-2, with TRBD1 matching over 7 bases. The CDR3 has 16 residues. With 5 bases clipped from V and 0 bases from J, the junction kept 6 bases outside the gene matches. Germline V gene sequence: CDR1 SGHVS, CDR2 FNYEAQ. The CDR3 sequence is CASSLGDSANTGELFF. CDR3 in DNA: TGTGCCAGCAGCCTGGGGGACAGCGCGAACACCGGGGAGCTGTTTTTT.

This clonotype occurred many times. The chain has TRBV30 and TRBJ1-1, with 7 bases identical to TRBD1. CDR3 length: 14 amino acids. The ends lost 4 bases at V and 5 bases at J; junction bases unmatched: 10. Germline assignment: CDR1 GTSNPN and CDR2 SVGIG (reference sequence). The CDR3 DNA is TGTGCCTGGAAGGCAGGGGGGATGTGGACTGAAGCTTTCTTT. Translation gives CAWKAGGMWTEAFF. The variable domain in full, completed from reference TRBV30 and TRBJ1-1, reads SQTIHQWPATLVQPVGSPLSLECTVEGTSNPNLYWYRQAAGRGLQLLFYSVGIGQISSEVPQNLSASRPQDRQFILSSKKLLLSDSGFYLCAWKAGGMWTEAFFGQGTRLTVV.

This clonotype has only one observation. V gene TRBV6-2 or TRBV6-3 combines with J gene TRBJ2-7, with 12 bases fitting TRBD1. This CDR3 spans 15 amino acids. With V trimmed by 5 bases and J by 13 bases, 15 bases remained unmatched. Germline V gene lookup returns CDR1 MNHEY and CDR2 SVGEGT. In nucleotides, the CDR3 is TGTGCCAGCAGTCGGGGACAGGGGGCCTCCTACGAACATTACTTC. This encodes CASSRGQGASYEHYF.

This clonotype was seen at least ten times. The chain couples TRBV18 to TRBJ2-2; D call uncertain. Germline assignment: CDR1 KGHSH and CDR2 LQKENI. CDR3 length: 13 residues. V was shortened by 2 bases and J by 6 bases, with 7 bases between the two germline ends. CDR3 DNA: TGTGCCAGCTCACCAAGAGCCCCCGGGGAGCTGTTTTTT. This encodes CASSPRAPGELFF.

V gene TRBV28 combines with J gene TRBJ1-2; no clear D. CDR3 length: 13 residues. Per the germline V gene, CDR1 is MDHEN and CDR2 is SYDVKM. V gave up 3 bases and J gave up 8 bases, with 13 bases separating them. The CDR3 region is CASSLGTIGGYTF. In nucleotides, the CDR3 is TGTGCCAGCAGTTTGGGCACTATTGGGGGCTACACCTTC.

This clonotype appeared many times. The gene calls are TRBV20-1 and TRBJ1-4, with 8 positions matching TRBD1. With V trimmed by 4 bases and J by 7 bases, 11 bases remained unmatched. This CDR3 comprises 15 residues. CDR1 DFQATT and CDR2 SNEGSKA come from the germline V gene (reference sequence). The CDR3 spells CSAKEGQVLSEKLFF. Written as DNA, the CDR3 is TGCAGTGCTAAAGAGGGACAGGTTTTAAGTGAAAAACTGTTTTTT.

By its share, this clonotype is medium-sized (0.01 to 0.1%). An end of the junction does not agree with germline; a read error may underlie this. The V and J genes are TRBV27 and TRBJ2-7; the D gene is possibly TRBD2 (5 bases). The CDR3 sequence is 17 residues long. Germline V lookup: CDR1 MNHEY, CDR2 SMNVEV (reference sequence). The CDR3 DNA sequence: TGTGCCACCAGTGATTCGGAAGGGAGAGAGGGCACCTACGAGCAGTACTTC. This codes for CATSDSEGREGTYEQYF.

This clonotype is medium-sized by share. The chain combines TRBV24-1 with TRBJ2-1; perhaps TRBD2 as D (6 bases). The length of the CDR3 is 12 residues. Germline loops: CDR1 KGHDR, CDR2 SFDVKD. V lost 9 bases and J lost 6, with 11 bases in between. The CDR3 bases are TGTGCCACCTCCCTGGGGGGCAATGAGCAGTTCTTC. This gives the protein CATSLGGNEQFF.

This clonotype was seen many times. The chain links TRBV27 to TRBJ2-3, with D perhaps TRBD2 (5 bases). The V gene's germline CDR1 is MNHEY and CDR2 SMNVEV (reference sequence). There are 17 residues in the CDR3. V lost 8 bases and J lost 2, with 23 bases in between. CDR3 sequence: CASARQLLDPLTDTQYF. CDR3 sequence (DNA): TGTGCCAGCGCCCGACAACTACTAGACCCCCTCACAGATACGCAGTATTTT.

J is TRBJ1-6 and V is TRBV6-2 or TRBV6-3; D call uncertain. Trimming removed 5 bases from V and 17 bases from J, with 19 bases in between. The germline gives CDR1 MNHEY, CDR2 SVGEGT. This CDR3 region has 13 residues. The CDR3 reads CASSVDYNSHIHF. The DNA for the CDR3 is TGTGCCAGCAGTGTGGACTATAATTCACACATCCACTTT.